This is a list of T cell receptor beta chains from one sample in a study of CD8+CD57+ T cells in acquired aplastic anemia. TCRdb reprocessed the reads via MiXCR and lists one record per CDR3 protein. This sample has 260,000 or so distinct CDR3 sequences; 82% occur once, and the top ten carry less than 50%. Sample: sorted CD4+, CD8+, or CD8+CD57+ T cells (not recorded which) from PBMCs. The receptors were sampled from a human donor with aplastic anemia. Each CDR3 is given with its conserved first and last residue. Fields, in order: clone size, V gene, J gene, D gene, CDR3 DNA, CDR3 protein. D genes are given only for firm matches. Size values are once, few and many counts, or a class for expanded clones, and some rows have none.

size: NA; V: TRBV9; J: TRBJ2-3; D: NA; DNA: TGTGCCAGCAGCGTAGGGGCAGATACGCAGACGCTGTATTTT; CDR3: CASSVGADTQTLYF
size: NA; V: TRBV15; J: TRBJ2-1; D: TRBD2; DNA: TGTGCCACCAGCCACGGGGGACTAGCGAACCCCTACAATGAGCAGTTCTTC; CDR3: CATSHGGLANPYNEQFF
size: NA; V: TRBV9; J: TRBJ2-6; D: NA; DNA: TGTGCCAGCAGCGTAGGGAGAGTAGAAGCTACGGCCAACGTCCTGACTTTC; CDR3: CASSVGRVEATANVLTF
size: once; V: TRBV19; J: TRBJ2-3; D: NA; DNA: TGTGCCAGTAGTTTTACGGGCGGTGCCATTACGCAGTATTTT; CDR3: CASSFTGGAITQYF
size: NA; V: TRBV19; J: TRBJ1-2; D: NA; DNA: TGTGCCAGTAGTACCCCGTTTTGCACCTTC; CDR3: CASSTPFCTF
size: NA; V: TRBV7-6; J: TRBJ2-1; D: NA; DNA: TGTGCCAGCAGCTTAACCGCGGGGAACGACCAGTTCTTC; CDR3: CASSLTAGNDQFF
size: once; V: TRBV7-9; J: TRBJ2-7; D: TRBD2; DNA: TGTGCCAGCAGCGCCCGACTAGCGGGAAGCGAGCAGTACTTC; CDR3: CASSARLAGSEQYF
size: NA; V: TRBV7-8; J: TRBJ2-5; D: TRBD2; DNA: TGTGCCAGCAGCTTAGCGGGAGGGACCGATGAGCAGCAGTACTTC; CDR3: CASSLAGGTDEQQYF
size: NA; V: TRBV29-1; J: TRBJ2-1; D: NA; DNA: TGCAGTGAACAGGGCGGGCTCGGACATGAGCAGTTCTTC; CDR3: CSEQGGLGHEQFF
size: NA; V: TRBV5-5; J: TRBJ1-2; D: NA; DNA: TGTGCCAGCCGACAGCTTAAGAGTGGCTACACCTTC; CDR3: CASRQLKSGYTF
size: NA; V: TRBV15; J: TRBJ2-5; D: NA; DNA: TGTGTCACCAGCAGCGGCACCGAGCAAGGGACCCAGTACTTC; CDR3: CVTSSGTEQGTQYF
size: many; V: TRBV7-9; J: TRBJ2-1; D: NA; DNA: TGTGCCAGCGGGAGTGGTCACAATGAGCAGTTCTTC; CDR3: CASGSGHNEQFF
size: many; V: TRBV7-8; J: TRBJ1-2; D: NA; DNA: TGTGCCAGCAGCTTGGCGGGGGACGGCCTCGTATATGGCTACACCTTC; CDR3: CASSLAGDGLVYGYTF
size: NA; V: TRBV7-9; J: TRBJ1-6; D: TRBD1; DNA: TGTGCCAGAAGTTCAGACAGGGGCAACCAGCCCCTCCACTTT; CDR3: CARSSDRGNQPLHF
size: NA; V: TRBV7-2; J: TRBJ2-1; D: NA; DNA: TGTGCCAGCAGTTTTGGGGGAATCCACGATACGCAGTTT; CDR3: CASSFGGIHDTQF
size: NA; V: TRBV5-4; J: TRBJ1-5; D: NA; DNA: TGTGCCAGCAGCGTTCAAAGAAGCAATCAGCCCCAGCATTTT; CDR3: CASSVQRSNQPQHF
size: NA; V: TRBV7-3; J: TRBJ2-5; D: NA; DNA: TGTGCCAGCAGCTTAATGGGGGGTGATTGGGAGACCCAGTACTTC; CDR3: CASSLMGGDWETQYF
size: NA; V: TRBV7-9; J: TRBJ2-3; D: NA; DNA: TGTGCCAGCAGCTTATCAGCCGAGCAGGTCTCCGGGCCATTT; CDR3: CASSLSAEQVSGPF
size: NA; V: TRBV15; J: TRBJ2-5; D: NA; DNA: TGTGCCACCAGCAGGGGCGGCAGCCCAGAGACCCAGTACTTC; CDR3: CATSRGGSPETQYF
size: NA; V: TRBV7-6; J: TRBJ1-1; D: NA; DNA: TGTGCCAGCAGCTTAGTGGGAGGTCCCGATACGCACTATGAAGCTTTCTTT; CDR3: CASSLVGGPDTHYEAFF
size: NA; V: TRBV15; J: TRBJ2-3; D: TRBD2; DNA: TGTGCCAGCAGCTTCGCGGGAGGAGCCTATGCGCAGTATTTT; CDR3: CASSFAGGAYAQYF
size: NA; V: TRBV15; J: TRBJ1-4; D: TRBD1; DNA: TGTGCCACCAGGAGGGACAGGGGAAATGAAAACCTGTTCTTT; CDR3: CATRRDRGNENLFF
size: once; V: TRBV7-3; J: TRBJ1-1; D: NA; DNA: TGTGCCAGCAGCTTTGATGTGACATGGAGAACTACAGCTTTCTTT; CDR3: CASSFDVTWRTTAFF